A single T cell receptor (beta chain) is shown here with its context. From germline, CDR1 is SGHTA and CDR2 FQGTGA. With 6 bases removed from V and 4 bases from J, the gap between germline ends came to 18 bases. CDR3 length: 15 amino acids. TCRdb's copy holds only in-frame clones and misses some; the assay was immunoSEQ multiplex PCR. This table holds 150,000 or so clones, about nine tenths found once. Time point meaning: blood 4 weeks post-SBRT, at nephrectomy. Treatment described: 15 Gy SBRT to primary tumor, nephrectomy 4 weeks later. The patient's renal cell carcinoma had clear cell pathology. The data originate from a study of radiation and T cells in renal cell carcinoma.

This sample comprised blood, obtained from a patient whose treatment included radiotherapy and nephrectomy. The chain links TRBV7-3 to TRBJ2-5; D is tentatively TRBD1 or TRBD2 (5 bases each). This TCR was sampled from a woman in her 50s with renal cell carcinoma. The CDR3 DNA reads as TGTGCCAGCAGTCCGACCGGGACCTTAGGAGAGACCCAGTACTTC. This translates into CASSPTGTLGETQYF.